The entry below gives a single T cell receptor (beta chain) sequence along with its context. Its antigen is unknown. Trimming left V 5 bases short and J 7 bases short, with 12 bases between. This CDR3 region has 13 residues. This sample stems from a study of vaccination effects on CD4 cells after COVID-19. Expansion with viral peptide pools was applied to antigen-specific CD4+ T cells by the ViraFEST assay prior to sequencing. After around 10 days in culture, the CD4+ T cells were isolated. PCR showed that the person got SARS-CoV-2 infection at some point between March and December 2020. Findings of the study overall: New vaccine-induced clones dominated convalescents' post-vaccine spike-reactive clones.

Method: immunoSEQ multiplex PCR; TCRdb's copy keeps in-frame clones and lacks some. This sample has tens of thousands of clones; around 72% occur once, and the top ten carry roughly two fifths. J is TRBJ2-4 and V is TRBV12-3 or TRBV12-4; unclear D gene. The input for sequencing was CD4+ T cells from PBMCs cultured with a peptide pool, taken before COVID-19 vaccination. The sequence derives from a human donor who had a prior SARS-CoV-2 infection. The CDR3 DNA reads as TGTGCCAGCAGTCCACCCAATCTTAACATTCAGTACTTC. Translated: CASSPPNLNIQYF.